The 20 T cell receptor beta chains listed next were all sequenced from one sample in a study of T cells in Graves' hyperthyroidism and ophthalmopathy. Template material for amplifying TCR beta CDR3 regions consisted of RNA transcripts. Primed by the HTBI set, a first-round RT-PCR was run on the TCR CDR3. Each CDR3 protein is one row after TCRdb ran MiXCR on the multiplex PCR reads. This sample yields 340,000 or so distinct CDR3 sequences, of which approximately 18% are seen a single time; roughly 49% belongs to the top ten. The sequencing sample was made of blood. The receptors originated from a woman in her forties or fifties with Graves' hyperthyroidism.

This clonotype was recorded a few times. This chain links TRBV4-1 with TRBJ2-2; unclear D gene. Trimming pared 2 bases from V and 1 base from J, leaving 5 bases between. From germline, CDR1 is MGHRA and CDR2 YSYEKL. The CDR3 covers 14 residues. The CDR3 protein is CASSQIQNTGELFF. The CDR3 nucleotides read TGCGCCAGCAGCCAAATACAGAACACCGGGGAGCTGTTTTTT.

The chain recombines TRBV6-2 or TRBV6-3 with TRBJ1-5; possible D gene TRBD1, 5 bases. The CDR3 length is 17 residues. CDR1 and CDR2 (germline): MNHEY, SVGEGT. V was trimmed by 8 bases and J by 3 bases, leaving 23 bases between them. As DNA, the CDR3 is TGTGCCAGCGGTTCCCGGGGCCCGGCGGGGTCCAATCAGCCCCAGCATTTT. This gives the protein CASGSRGPAGSNQPQHF.

The chain couples TRBV11-1 to TRBJ2-5; D may correspond to TRBD1 or TRBD2 (7 bases each). The V gene's germline CDR1 is SGHAT and CDR2 FQDESV (reference sequence). The V and J ends lost 5 bases and 1 base respectively, with 20 bases between them. This CDR3 has 17 residues. CDR3 nucleotide sequence: TGTGCCAGCAGCCCCCACCTCGACAGGGAGGGCCAAGAGACCCAGTACTTC. Translated, it gives CASSPHLDREGQETQYF.

DNA of the CDR3: TGCGCCAGCAGCCAATGGCAGGGTGTGGACACTGAAGCTTTCTTT. Translation gives CASSQWQGVDTEAFF. The chain joins TRBV4-1 to TRBJ1-1, with D perhaps matching TRBD1 (5 bases). Germline V gene lookup returns CDR1 MGHRA and CDR2 YSYEKL. The CDR3 runs 15 residues. Trimming pared 2 bases from V and 3 bases from J, leaving 13 bases between.

This clonotype was detected only a few times. The J gene is TRBJ2-4, the V gene TRBV28, with D perhaps TRBD1 (6 bases). The CDR3 sequence is 13 residues long. Germline values: CDR1 MDHEN, CDR2 SYDVKM. Trimming removed 6 bases at V and 8 bases at J, with 14 bases between. The CDR3 region has the DNA TGTGCCAGCAGATCCGCAACAGGGTACATTCAGTACTTC. Residues: CASRSATGYIQYF.

This rearrangement joins TRBV2 to TRBJ1-1; possibly TRBD1 for D (5 bases). CDR1 and CDR2 (germline): SNHLY, FYNNEI. The CDR3 is 14 residues long. Deletions cut 7 bases from V and 7 bases from J, with 19 bases between. The CDR3 bases are TGTGCCAGCACGGTCCTGGGGGGGGAGGTTGAAGCTTTCTTT. Its translation is CASTVLGGEVEAFF.

This clonotype was recorded many times. V is TRBV12-3 or TRBV12-4 and J is TRBJ2-3; a weak D match, TRBD1 (5 bases). V lost 8 bases and J 6 bases, leaving 24 bases between the germline ends. The CDR3 sequence is 16 residues long. The CDR3 protein is CASASAQGHPSDTQYF. The CDR3 coding sequence is TGTGCCAGCGCCTCCGCCCAGGGTCACCCCAGTGATACGCAGTATTTT.

The chain carries TRBV7-2 and TRBJ1-2, with a possible D match to TRBD1 (6 bases). Germline loops: CDR1 SGHTA, CDR2 FQGNSA. V gave up 5 bases and J gave up 7 bases, with 14 bases separating them. This CDR3 spans 13 amino acids. The CDR3 region has the DNA TGTGCCAGCAGCGCACAGGGTTCGTCTGGCTACACCTTC. Amino acid sequence: CASSAQGSSGYTF.

Only a few counts were recorded for this clonotype. V and J are TRBV5-1 and TRBJ2-5; D is possibly TRBD1 (5 bases). The germline CDR1 and CDR2 sequences are SGHRS and YFSETQ. V was trimmed by 4 bases and J by 7 bases, leaving 17 bases between them. This CDR3 is 14 amino acids long. The CDR3 loop reads CASSAGHEKGTQYF. DNA of the CDR3: TGCGCCAGCAGCGCTGGACACGAAAAAGGGACCCAGTACTTC.

The CDR3 region is CASSIGLDSYNEQFF. CDR3 bases: TGTGCCAGTAGTATCGGACTAGACAGTTACAATGAGCAGTTCTTC. This sequence joins TRBV19 and TRBJ2-1; TRBD2 matches at 7 bases. Germline values: CDR1 LNHDA, CDR2 SQIVND (reference sequence). Trimming at V came to 3 bases and at J to 4 bases, leaving 6 bases not matched to a gene. This CDR3 has 15 amino acids.

On this clonotype itself: Given a much more abundant clone one base away, this may be a read error. The conserved closing phenylalanine or tryptophan is absent in this CDR3, likely reflecting a read error. This chain uses TRBV10-3 with TRBJ2-5; the match to TRBD1 covers 8 bases. The V segment lost 6 bases and the J segment 5 bases; nucleotides outside the gene matches: 5. Germline lookup yields CDR1 ENHRY and CDR2 SYGVKD. The CDR3 is 13 residues long. The CDR3 bases are TGTGCCATCAGGACAGGGGTTGGCGAGACCCAGTACGTC. Its translation: CAIRTGVGETQYV.

The chain has TRBV12-3 or TRBV12-4 and TRBJ2-1, with a possible D match to TRBD2 (5 bases). CDR3 size: 12 residues. The V end lost 7 bases, the J end lost 6 bases, and 10 bases lay between the germline ends. The chain's CDR3 is CASTSGVNEQFF. The CDR3 bases are TGTGCCAGCACCTCCGGGGTCAATGAGCAGTTCTTC.

This clonotype was observed many times. The CDR3 DNA sequence: TGCAGTGCTAGAGCCCCAGATCGAACTACTCTAGATACGCAGTATTTT. It codes for CSARAPDRTTLDTQYF. This chain connects TRBV20-1 to TRBJ2-3; D uncertain. Germline CDR1 and CDR2: DFQATT and SNEGSKA (reference sequence). The V end lost 1 base, the J end lost 5 bases, and 19 bases lay between the germline ends. The CDR3 length is 16 residues.

A few counts support this clonotype. The chain joins TRBV7-9 to TRBJ1-2, with a possible D match to TRBD1 (5 bases). This CDR3 spans 13 amino acids. Per the germline V gene, CDR1 is SEHNR and CDR2 is FQNEAQ (reference sequence). The V and J ends lost 3 bases and 4 bases respectively, with 9 bases between them. CDR3 amino acids: CASSFLGTYGYTF. The DNA for the CDR3 is TGTGCCAGCAGCTTCCTAGGGACCTATGGCTACACCTTC.

At least ten counts were recorded for this clonotype. This chain links TRBV6-1 with TRBJ2-7; D is possibly TRBD2 (6 bases). Germline V lookup: CDR1 MNHNS, CDR2 SASEGT. V was pared by 6 bases and J by 6 bases, with 21 bases between. There are 15 residues in the CDR3. The CDR3 sequence: CASSHNLPSEGEQYF. The CDR3 DNA is TGTGCCAGCAGCCACAACCTTCCTAGCGAGGGCGAGCAGTACTTC.

This clonotype was found many times. V gene TRBV2 combines with J gene TRBJ2-3; 12 bases map to TRBD2. This CDR3 contains 15 residues. Germline CDR1 and CDR2: SNHLY and FYNNEI. V shed 8 bases and J 6 bases; nucleotides not matched to a gene: 9. For the CDR3, the DNA is TGTGCCAGCTCGGAAGGGGGGACTAGCGGGGATACGCAGTATTTT. It translates to CASSEGGTSGDTQYF.

The J gene is TRBJ2-1, the V gene TRBV5-1; 9 bases are a match to TRBD2. Germline V gene data show CDR1 as SGHRS and CDR2 as YFSETQ. This CDR3 has 13 residues. V dropped 4 bases and J dropped 8; count of bases not matched to a gene: 4. CDR3 nucleotides: TGCGCCAGCAGCACAAGACTAGCGGATGAGCAGTTCTTC. This encodes CASSTRLADEQFF.

This clonotype has ten or more counts. V usage is TRBV3-1 and J usage is TRBJ2-1; D may be TRBD2 (6 bases). CDR1 and CDR2 from the germline V gene are LGHDT and YNNKEL (reference sequence). The V gene lost 0 bases and the J gene lost 12 bases, with 9 bases spanning the gap. CDR3 size: 12 residues. The CDR3 region has the DNA TGTGCCAGCAGCCAAGAGTTGGGGGGGCAGTTCTTC. Protein sequence: CASSQELGGQFF.

This clonotype was recorded many times. J is TRBJ2-7 and V is TRBV7-8, with D unresolved. The germline gives CDR1 SGHVS, CDR2 FQNEAQ. The CDR3 length is 12 residues. V lost 1 base and J lost 9, with 10 bases in between. CDR3 DNA sequence: TGTGCCAGCAGCTTAGGCAGGACGGGGCAGTACTTC. Translated: CASSLGRTGQYF.

This clonotype was detected many times. The chain is built from TRBV10-3 and TRBJ1-5, with a tentative D call TRBD1 (6 bases). The CDR3 consists of 16 residues. Per the germline V gene, CDR1 is ENHRY and CDR2 is SYGVKD. V was trimmed by 0 bases and J by 3 bases, leaving 12 bases between them. The CDR3 bases are TGTGCCATCAGTGAGTCGGGGGCGGGGAACAATCAGCCCCAGCATTTT. It is translated as CAISESGAGNNQPQHF.